The 31 T cell receptor beta chains listed next were all sequenced from one sample in a study of early T cells in non-severe SARS-CoV-2 infection (dated by TCRdb to the early 2020s). The library was made by 5' RACE. The reads were generated on a NextSeq 500. TCRdb handled the public reads itself, with Q25 trimming in fastp and clone calling in MiXCR, and kept productive beta chains. One record per CDR3 amino acid sequence lists the most common genes and DNA. The sample records about 72,000 distinct CDR3 sequences, 10% of which are singletons. The top ten hold under 10% of the sample. The material was whole blood, obtained at baseline. The receptors originated from an adult who was a healthcare worker with PCR-confirmed SARS-CoV-2 infection or an uninfected control (not recorded which).

This clonotype was picked up many times. This chain connects TRBV20-1 to TRBJ1-1; tentative D call: TRBD1 (6 bases). CDR3 length: 16 residues. The germline V gene encodes CDR1 DFQATT and CDR2 SNEGSKA (reference sequence). The V and J ends lost 0 bases and 8 bases respectively, with 22 bases between them. The CDR3, as DNA: TGCAGTGCTAGAGACCCTCGGGTACGCCTGGACAGAGAAGCTTTCTTT. This translates into CSARDPRVRLDREAFF.

This clonotype was found many times. This chain joins TRBV18 and TRBJ1-5; D is unresolved. The V gene's germline CDR1 is KGHSH and CDR2 LQKENI. The CDR3 is made up of 13 amino acids. V was cut by 3 bases and J by 4 bases, with 7 bases left in between. CDR3 protein: CASSPNTNQPQHF. In DNA form, the CDR3 reads TGTGCCAGCTCACCTAACACAAATCAGCCCCAGCATTTT.

The J gene is TRBJ2-7, the V gene TRBV7-9, with D unclear. Germline loops: CDR1 SEHNR, CDR2 FQNEAQ (reference sequence). V was pared by 0 bases and J by 2 bases, with 2 bases between. The CDR3 is made up of 12 amino acids. The CDR3 DNA reads TGTGCCAGCAGCTTAGCCCCCTACGAGCAGTACTTC. It is translated as CASSLAPYEQYF.

This clonotype has only a few counts. The chain joins TRBV4-1 to TRBJ2-5; 9 bases agree with TRBD2. Germline V gives CDR1 MGHRA, CDR2 YSYEKL. This CDR3 spans 16 amino acids. The V gene end was trimmed by 4 bases and the J gene end by 10 bases; junction bases not matched to a gene: 16. CDR3 in DNA: TGCGCCAGCAGCCCGCGAGAAGGACTAGCGACCCTTGGCCAGTACTTC. Translated, it gives CASSPREGLATLGQYF.

The V and J genes are TRBV5-4 and TRBJ2-3; unclear D gene. This CDR3 spans 12 amino acids. V was trimmed by 2 bases and J by 8 bases, leaving 9 bases between them. Germline lookup yields CDR1 SGHNT and CDR2 YYREEE (reference sequence). The CDR3 spells CASSFRPGTQYF. The CDR3 DNA follows: TGTGCCAGCAGCTTCCGCCCTGGTACGCAGTATTTT.

This clonotype was seen a handful of times. The chain recombines TRBV7-9 with TRBJ2-3; D perhaps matches TRBD1 (5 bases). Between the trimmed V and J ends, which lost 4 bases and 1 base, there was a span of 15 bases. This CDR3 is 16 amino acids long. Germline lookup yields CDR1 SEHNR and CDR2 FQNEAQ (reference sequence). The CDR3 protein is CASSSPQGRGTDTQYF. CDR3 nucleotide sequence: TGTGCCAGCAGCTCACCCCAAGGCAGGGGCACAGATACGCAGTATTTT.

This clonotype was counted many times. This chain links TRBV5-6 with TRBJ2-7; 8 nucleotides line up with TRBD2. The J segment lost 6 bases and the V segment lost 4 bases, leaving 9 bases of the junction unmatched. Per the germline V gene, CDR1 is SGHDT and CDR2 is YYEEEE. The CDR3 has 14 residues. CDR3 loop: CASSRGGGQREQYF. DNA of the CDR3: TGTGCCAGCAGCCGCGGCGGGGGGCAACGCGAGCAGTACTTC.

The CDR3 protein is CSASPGVAGLKQFF. For the CDR3, the DNA is TGCAGTGCTAGCCCGGGGGTAGCGGGCTTGAAGCAGTTCTTC. This chain uses TRBV20-1 with TRBJ2-1, with 7 positions matching TRBD2. Germline V gene lookup returns CDR1 DFQATT and CDR2 SNEGSKA (reference sequence). The CDR3 spans 14 residues. V shed 3 bases and J 11 bases; nucleotides not matched to a gene: 13.

This clonotype was recorded a few times. The rearrangement links TRBV20-1 to TRBJ2-7; tentatively, D is TRBD2 (5 bases). Trimming shortened V by 6 bases and J by 0 bases, and 15 bases separated the two germline ends. The germline V gene has CDR1 DFQATT and CDR2 SNEGSKA (reference sequence). The length of the CDR3 is 14 residues. In DNA, the CDR3 is TGCAGTGCCGGGGAGACGGCTAGCTCCTACGAGCAGTACTTC. Translation: CSAGETASSYEQYF.

The chain employs TRBV10-3 and TRBJ2-3, with 7 bases fitting TRBD2. The germline V gene encodes CDR1 ENHRY and CDR2 SYGVKD. The CDR3 runs to 14 residues. With V trimmed by 4 bases and J by 6 bases, 7 bases remained unmatched. The CDR3 loop is CAISGLAIRDTQYF. DNA of the CDR3: TGTGCCATCAGTGGACTAGCAATCAGGGATACGCAGTATTTT.

This clonotype was counted between two and nine times. The chain links TRBV19 to TRBJ2-3; D remains ambiguous. The CDR3 consists of 16 residues. Germline V CDR1 and CDR2: LNHDA, SQIVND (reference sequence). Trimming removed 6 bases at V and 3 bases at J, with 19 bases between. The CDR3 coding sequence is TGTGCCAGTAGCGCAGGCCGGGCCTCCCCTACAGATACGCAGTATTTT. This gives the protein CASSAGRASPTDTQYF.

This clonotype was counted a few times. The chain employs TRBV7-9 and TRBJ1-1; maybe TRBD1 (5 bases). From germline, CDR1 is SEHNR and CDR2 FQNEAQ (reference sequence). The CDR3 loop spans 17 amino acids. V was trimmed by 0 bases and J by 6 bases, leaving 20 bases between them. The CDR3 region is CASSLATGGVLGAEAFF. The CDR3 nucleotides read TGTGCCAGCAGCTTAGCCACAGGCGGCGTCTTGGGGGCTGAAGCTTTCTTT.

This clonotype was detected many times. The rearrangement links TRBV29-1 to TRBJ2-2, with D unresolved. Germline V gene sequence: CDR1 SQVTM, CDR2 ANQGSEA. This CDR3 is built from 15 residues. V lost 4 bases, J lost 5 bases, and 17 bases lay in between. The CDR3, as DNA: TGCAGCGTTGGTGTTGGGCGCTTTGGGACCGGGGAGCTGTTTTTT. Protein: CSVGVGRFGTGELFF.

J is TRBJ1-4 and V is TRBV11-2, with D maybe TRBD1 (5 bases). Trimming cost V 5 bases and J 2 bases, with 9 bases left between them. Germline V gene lookup returns CDR1 SGHAT and CDR2 FQNNGV. CDR3 size: 14 residues. CDR3 sequence reads: CASSRDVTNEKLFF. As DNA, the CDR3 is TGTGCCAGCAGCCGGGACGTGACTAATGAAAAACTGTTTTTT.

The CDR3 loop is CASTDRRSSYEQYF. CDR3 sequence (DNA): TGCGCCAGCACGGACCGAAGGAGCTCCTACGAGCAGTACTTC. This chain connects TRBV5-1 to TRBJ2-7; D gene ambiguous. CDR3 length: 14 residues. From germline, CDR1 is SGHRS and CDR2 YFSETQ. Trimming took 6 bases from V and 0 from J, leaving 13 bases between them.

V and J are TRBV10-3 and TRBJ2-1; D remains ambiguous. Trimming shortened V by 10 bases and J by 5 bases, and 15 bases separated the two germline ends. CDR1 ENHRY and CDR2 SYGVKD come from the germline V gene. CDR3 length: 13 amino acids. CDR3 DNA: TGTGCCACAGTTGGACCCCCGGACAATGAGCAGTTCTTC. Residues: CATVGPPDNEQFF.

In its sample, this clonotype was seen many times. The genes are TRBV27 and TRBJ2-7, with 11 bases aligning to TRBD1. Germline lookup yields CDR1 MNHEY and CDR2 SMNVEV (reference sequence). Trimming took 4 bases from V and 3 from J; bases not matched to a gene: 5. The CDR3 totals 15 residues. CDR3: CASSSEGTGGYEQYF. The DNA for the CDR3 is TGTGCCAGCAGTTCTGAGGGGACAGGGGGCTACGAGCAGTACTTC.

V is TRBV20-1 and J is TRBJ1-1; no clear D. Trimming shortened V by 6 bases and J by 2 bases, and 10 bases separated the two germline ends. CDR3 length: 12 amino acids. CDR1 is DFQATT, CDR2 SNEGSKA, per germline (reference sequence). The CDR3: CSAYLINTEAFF. CDR3 sequence (DNA): TGCAGTGCCTACCTGATAAACACTGAAGCTTTCTTT.

The table lists this clonotype with a few counts. This sequence joins TRBV5-1 and TRBJ1-5; D remains ambiguous. This CDR3 is built from 14 residues. Per germline, CDR1 SGHRS and CDR2 YFSETQ. The V and J ends lost 0 bases and 1 base respectively, with 5 bases between them. The DNA of the CDR3 is TGCGCCAGCAGCTTGGACGGGAGCAATCAGCCCCAGCATTTT. This sequence encodes CASSLDGSNQPQHF.

This clonotype was seen a few times. V usage is TRBV20-1 and J usage is TRBJ2-7, with 8 positions matching TRBD1. The CDR3 loop spans 15 amino acids. Germline CDR1 and CDR2: DFQATT and SNEGSKA (reference sequence). The V and J ends lost 6 bases and 5 bases, in that order; junction bases with no gene match: 15. The CDR3 loop reads CSAAPRTGLNHEQYF. The CDR3 region has the DNA TGCAGTGCCGCCCCTAGGACAGGGTTAAACCACGAGCAGTACTTC.

This clonotype was detected many times. This chain joins TRBV2 and TRBJ2-7; D ambiguous. The CDR3 length is 14 residues. Germline V gene lookup returns CDR1 SNHLY and CDR2 FYNNEI. V lost 8 bases to trimming and J lost 2 bases, with 16 bases between them. The chain's CDR3 is CASEKRDKAYEQYF. DNA of the CDR3: TGTGCCAGCGAAAAGAGAGACAAGGCCTACGAGCAGTACTTC.

This clonotype was counted only a few times. The V and J genes are TRBV5-5 and TRBJ1-1, with 8 bases matching TRBD1. The J segment lost 0 bases and the V segment lost 5 bases, leaving 0 bases of the junction unmatched. The CDR3 spans 13 residues. The germline CDR1 and CDR2 sequences are SGHKS and YYEKEE (reference sequence). The CDR3 loop is CASRDRVNTEAFF. For the CDR3, the DNA is TGTGCCAGCAGGGACAGGGTGAACACTGAAGCTTTCTTT.

This clonotype was seen more than once but under ten times. V and J are TRBV3-1 and TRBJ1-5, with 7 bases matching TRBD1. Germline CDR1 reads LGHDT; CDR2 reads YNNKEL (reference sequence). V gave up 0 bases and J gave up 6 bases; unmatched junction bases: 14. The CDR3 has 18 residues. The CDR3 coding sequence is TGTGCCAGCAGCCAAGATCTTGGGACAGTTGGGACTACTCAGCCCCAGCATTTT. It is translated as CASSQDLGTVGTTQPQHF. Full variable domain (outside the CDR3, taken from reference TRBV3-1 and TRBJ1-5): DTAVSQTPKYLVTQMGNDKSIKCEQNLGHDTMYWYKQDSKKFLKIMFSYNNKELIINETVPNRFSPKSPDKAHLNLHINSLELGDSAVYFCASSQDLGTVGTTQPQHFGDGTRLSIL.

This clonotype appeared a few times. V usage is TRBV2 and J usage is TRBJ2-7, with D perhaps TRBD1 (5 bases). Deletions cut 6 bases from V and 5 bases from J, with 17 bases between. The germline gives CDR1 SNHLY, CDR2 FYNNEI. The CDR3 loop spans 14 amino acids. The CDR3 sequence: CASSITGIPHEQYF. The CDR3 DNA reads as TGTGCCAGCAGCATAACAGGAATCCCCCACGAGCAGTACTTC.

The chain combines TRBV7-9 with TRBJ1-1; tentative D call: TRBD1 (5 bases). Germline CDR1 reads SEHNR; CDR2 reads FQNEAQ (reference sequence). With 2 bases removed from V and 1 base from J, the gap between germline ends came to 11 bases. This CDR3 spans 15 amino acids. The CDR3 reads CASSLSAGANTEAFF. The CDR3 nucleotides read TGTGCCAGCAGCTTAAGTGCCGGGGCGAACACTGAAGCTTTCTTT.

The chain links TRBV12-2 to TRBJ2-3; TRBD1, the table's D call, was not compared with the DNA. TRBV12-2 is an annotated pseudogene. CDR3 length equals 16 residues. The CDR3 bases are TGTGCAAGTCGCTTAGGGGCGAATCATCTTATAGGTAGGCAGTATTTT. It encodes CASRLGANHLIGRQYF.

This clonotype was seen only a few times. CDR3: CSAGTGTGELFF. CDR3 coding DNA: TGCAGCGCAGGGACAGGGACCGGGGAGCTGTTTTTT. The V gene is TRBV29-1, the J gene TRBJ2-2; 9 nucleotides line up with TRBD1. Germline values: CDR1 SQVTM, CDR2 ANQGSEA. J was trimmed by 5 bases and V by 7 bases; bases with no gene match: 2. The CDR3 is 12 residues long.

The chain employs TRBV30 and TRBJ1-2; D gene uncertain. CDR1 GTSNPN and CDR2 SVGIG come from the germline V gene (reference sequence). V was clipped by 4 bases and J by 4 bases, with 7 bases between them. The CDR3 consists of 11 residues. CDR3 nucleotide sequence: TGTGCCTGGACCCGCAGCTATGGCTACACCTTC. Translated: CAWTRSYGYTF.

This clonotype was detected a few times. This sequence joins TRBV7-8 and TRBJ2-2, with a weak D call TRBD2 (5 bases). The length of the CDR3 is 15 residues. The germline V gene encodes CDR1 SGHVS and CDR2 FQNEAQ. V lost 2 bases and J lost 1, with 8 bases in between. In nucleotides, the CDR3 is TGTGCCAGCAGCTTATGGGCGGGGAACACCGGGGAGCTGTTTTTT. Translation gives CASSLWAGNTGELFF.

This clonotype was recorded a few times. The chain combines TRBV7-3 with TRBJ1-3; D is uncertain. Germline lookup yields CDR1 SGHTA and CDR2 FQGTGA. The ends were cut back, 0 bases at V and 6 bases at J, with 15 bases in the middle. CDR3 length: 16 residues. CDR3 in amino acids: CASSLTGGNSENTIYF. The CDR3 coding sequence is TGTGCCAGCAGCTTAACAGGCGGCAATTCAGAAAACACCATATATTTT.

This clonotype was picked up many times. The V call is TRBV5-1, the J call TRBJ1-1; unclear D gene. Trimming removed 4 bases at V and 3 bases at J, with 13 bases between. CDR1 is SGHRS, CDR2 YFSETQ, per germline. CDR3 length equals 14 residues. In nucleotides, the CDR3 is TGCGCCAGCAGCCTCTCCCCTTCTGACACTGAAGCTTTCTTT. It specifies CASSLSPSDTEAFF.